The clone carrying this T cell receptor (beta chain) came up many times. TCRdb re-called the 5' RACE reads with MiXCR, one entry per CDR3 protein. The sample consists of some 590,000 distinct CDR3 sequences, more than 9% of them appearing once. This sample was included in a study of identical twins. V shed 5 bases and J shed 2 bases, with 18 bases lying between them. Germline assignment: CDR1 MNHEY and CDR2 SMNVEV (reference sequence). The CDR3 has 16 residues. The same sample was also used in a study of yellow fever vaccine responses in identical twins.

The sample consisted of PBMCs. The clonotype originates from a woman aged 18-29 years in good health. The V call is TRBV27, the J call TRBJ1-1; D is unresolved. This chain's CDR3 is CASSLRLTRVNTEAFF. The CDR3 nucleotides read TGTGCCAGCAGTCTTCGCCTTACAAGAGTCAACACTGAAGCTTTCTTT.